This T cell receptor (beta chain) was sequenced in a study of cytotoxic CD8 clonotypes in ibrutinib-treated CLL. Turning to the study itself: The patients comprised some 10 relapsed/refractory and roughly 15 treatment-naive cases, around 17 IGHV unmutated. Response was recorded as partial in approximately 25 patients and complete in 2; at median roughly 70 months, approximately 15 remained remitted and approximately twelve had progressed. Among the samples, the mean was 255,043 productive templates and 85,000 to 100,000 productive rearrangements.

The data were produced by immunoSEQ multiplex PCR, yet TCRdb's version contains in-frame clones alone and is incomplete. The repertoire consists of approximately 100,000 clones, with 55% to 75% occurring once and the leading ten covering approximately 35%. Notes on this clone: The antigen is not known.

Regarding the study as a whole: Elevated clonality accompanied ibrutinib response, with a return toward baseline values at progression.

This sequence was found in a human donor with chronic lymphocytic leukemia. The material was PBMCs, obtained after 24 months of ibrutinib treatment.

CDR3 sequence: CSASSTKTQYF. The CDR3 DNA reads TGCAGCGCCTCGTCGACGAAGACCCAGTACTTC. The chain couples TRBV29-1 to TRBJ2-5, with unresolved D. This CDR3 is 11 amino acids long. Germline V gene sequence: CDR1 SQVTM, CDR2 ANQGSEA. The V gene lost 7 bases and the J gene lost 6 bases, with 12 bases spanning the gap.